This record covers a single T cell receptor beta chain. Clones were sequenced by immunoSEQ multiplex PCR, and TCRdb holds only the in-frame ones, with some missing. The sample yields around 42,000 clones, around 89% seen once. The record originates from a study of blood T cell repertoires in COVID-19. Across the whole study: The samples span acute and convalescent COVID-19 from the United States, Italy and Spain. PBMCs, B-cell-depleted T cells, or T cells provided the cDNA or gDNA that made up the material.

Trimming took off 4 bases at V and 0 bases at J, with 10 bases between the two ends. Germline V gene lookup returns CDR1 LNHDA and CDR2 SQIVND (reference sequence). There are 15 residues in the CDR3. Sequencing was performed on peripheral blood. The clonotype originates from a human donor in a cohort sampled during active COVID-19. The chain couples TRBV19 to TRBJ1-5, with D perhaps TRBD1 (5 bases). CDR3 in DNA: TGTGCCAGTAGTACATCGGGGGGTAGCAATCAGCCCCAGCATTTT. This gives the protein CASSTSGGSNQPQHF.